The clone carrying this T cell receptor (beta chain) was seen many times. Its specificity is not known. Each patient went into thyroid surgery without having received any treatment. This entry comes from a study of metastatic and nonmetastatic thyroid tumors. Study-wide context: Blood and tumor or nodule tissue repertoires from malignant and benign thyroid patients were compared.

CDR1 and CDR2 from the germline V gene are SGHRS and YFSETQ. The CDR3 covers 15 residues. With 7 bases clipped from V and 6 bases from J, the junction kept 12 bases outside the gene matches. In the study's own analysis: Differences in CDR3 between clinicopathological groups were drawn on to build a classifier intended to discriminate distant-metastatic papillary thyroid cancer patients. MiXCR re-clonotyped the PCR reads for TCRdb. What appears here as the V and J calls and clone size reflects TCRdb's work, not the paper's. The repertoire has around 50,000 clones, about 20% of them found once; the top ten carry under 4%. Study conclusions and caveats: According to reports, the diversity of TCR beta was significantly higher in malignant thyroid tumors than in benign nodules, and this held in both blood and tumor samples.

The sequenced sample consisted of blood. This clonotype originated in a male donor with papillary thyroid cancer or a benign thyroid nodule (not recorded which). Some clones in this sample may be carry-over from other donors' samples. The rearrangement uses TRBV5-1 and TRBJ2-7, with 11 bases aligning to TRBD2. Written as DNA, the CDR3 is TGCGCCAGCGTCCCTTATAGCGGGGGGGCCGGCGAGCAGTACTTC. Its protein is CASVPYSGGAGEQYF.